The 25 T cell receptor beta chains reported below all come from one sample, sequenced in a study of T cell responses to AZD1222 COVID-19 vaccine. Profiled with immunoSEQ multiplex PCR; TCRdb holds only in-frame clones, not every one. The sample shows 120,000 or so clones, roughly 87% of them seen only once. This specimen was peripheral blood, taken on day 0 of AZD1222 vaccination. Every receptor here comes from an adult in good health.

The chain couples TRBV5-1 to TRBJ1-4; D gene uncertain. Germline V gene sequence: CDR1 SGHRS, CDR2 YFSETQ. With 3 bases removed from V and 2 bases from J, the gap between germline ends came to 8 bases. The CDR3 extends over 14 amino acids. Written as DNA, the CDR3 is TGCGCCAGCAGCTCGTTTAGCACTAATGAAAAACTGTTTTTT. Protein product: CASSSFSTNEKLFF.

The rearrangement links TRBV5-6 to TRBJ2-1; unclear D gene. The V and J ends lost 1 base and 8 bases respectively, with 10 bases between them. This CDR3 spans 13 amino acids. Germline V lookup: CDR1 SGHDT, CDR2 YYEEEE. CDR3 residues: CASSLPSVDEQFF. The DNA for the CDR3 is TGTGCCAGCAGCTTGCCGTCAGTAGATGAGCAGTTCTTC.

This chain uses TRBV7-9 with TRBJ2-1; a weak D match, TRBD1 (6 bases). Between the trimmed V and J ends, which lost 1 base and 2 bases, there was a span of 12 bases. Per the germline V gene, CDR1 is SEHNR and CDR2 is FQNEAQ (reference sequence). The CDR3 length is 16 residues. In DNA form, the CDR3 reads TGTGCCAGCAGCTTAGGGCTTTCAGGGGCCTACAATGAGCAGTTCTTC. Encoded protein: CASSLGLSGAYNEQFF.

The chain recombines TRBV27 with TRBJ2-2, with D possibly being TRBD1 (7 bases). V lost 5 bases, J lost 4 bases, and 11 bases lay in between. The germline CDR1 and CDR2 sequences are MNHEY and SMNVEV (reference sequence). This CDR3 is 14 amino acids long. CDR3: CASSGQGGTGELFF. The CDR3, as DNA: TGTGCCAGCAGTGGGCAGGGGGGCACCGGGGAGCTGTTTTTT.

The J gene is TRBJ1-1, the V gene TRBV20-1; D possibly corresponds to TRBD1 (5 bases). The CDR3 has 13 amino acids. The V end was cut by 3 bases, the J end by 2 bases, with 10 bases between. CDR1 and CDR2 from the germline V gene are DFQATT and SNEGSKA (reference sequence). The CDR3, as DNA: TGCAGTGCTAGTAAGGGGATAAACACTGAAGCTTTCTTT. As protein: CSASKGINTEAFF.

V and J are TRBV11-3 and TRBJ2-7; TRBD2 agrees at 15 bases. V gave up 5 bases and J gave up 7 bases; unmatched junction bases: 9. Germline V lookup: CDR1 SGHNT, CDR2 YENEEA. There are 16 residues in the CDR3. The CDR3 coding sequence is TGTGCCAGCAGCGGACGGACTAGCGGGGGGGCGCATGAGCAGTACTTC. Translating it yields CASSGRTSGGAHEQYF.

CDR3: CASSPDRGHEQYF. The CDR3 DNA sequence: TGCGCCAGCAGCCCTGACAGGGGGCACGAGCAGTACTTC. The chain couples TRBV10-1 to TRBJ2-7; 10 bases are a match to TRBD1. V was pared by 6 bases and J by 5 bases, with 4 bases of the junction left unmatched. There are 13 residues in the CDR3. CDR1 is WNHNN and CDR2 is SYGVQD in the germline V gene (reference sequence).

The V call is TRBV28, the J call TRBJ2-7, with D perhaps TRBD1 (6 bases). The CDR3 is 14 residues long. Trimming pared 2 bases from V and 3 bases from J, leaving 11 bases between. Germline V gene sequence: CDR1 MDHEN, CDR2 SYDVKM. The CDR3 nucleotides read TGTGCCAGCAGTTTAAGGCCAGGGGACTACGAGCAGTACTTC. As protein: CASSLRPGDYEQYF.

The rearrangement links TRBV24-1 to TRBJ2-1; TRBD2 is a possible D gene (5 bases). The CDR3 has 13 residues. Germline V gives CDR1 KGHDR, CDR2 SFDVKD. V shed 5 bases and J shed 13 bases, with 17 bases lying between them. Here the CDR3 reads CATSGPYEGEQFF. The DNA of the CDR3 is TGTGCCACCAGTGGTCCATATGAGGGAGAACAGTTCTTC.

The J gene is TRBJ1-1, the V gene TRBV5-4; 9 bases map to TRBD1. Germline lookup yields CDR1 SGHNT and CDR2 YYREEE (reference sequence). CDR3 size: 15 residues. V shed 5 bases, J shed 2 bases, and the junction held 7 bases outside the gene matches. The CDR3 nucleotides read TGTGCCAGCAGGGGGACAGGGTTAAGTAACACTGAAGCTTTCTTT. Amino acids: CASRGTGLSNTEAFF. The variable domain in full, completed from reference TRBV5-4 and TRBJ1-1, reads ETGVTQSPTHLIKTRGQQVTLRCSSQSGHNTVSWYQQALGQGPQFIFQYYREEENGRGNFPPRFSGLQFPNYSSELNVNALELDDSALYLCASRGTGLSNTEAFFGQGTRLTVV.

The chain recombines TRBV6-2 or TRBV6-3 with TRBJ2-7; 14 bases are shared with TRBD2. V was clipped by 2 bases and J by 0 bases; unmatched bases: 12. CDR1 MNHEY and CDR2 SVGEGT come from the germline V gene. The CDR3 spans 20 residues. The DNA of the CDR3 is TGTGCCAGCAGTTACCCAACATCCCCCGGACTAGCGGGGGGCTCCTACGAGCAGTACTTC. Translating gives CASSYPTSPGLAGGSYEQYF.

The chain combines TRBV9 with TRBJ1-3; D perhaps matches TRBD1 (6 bases). V dropped 4 bases and J dropped 9 bases, with 11 bases sitting between them. The CDR3 covers 12 residues. CDR1 is SGDLS, CDR2 YYNGEE, per germline. In DNA form, the CDR3 reads TGTGCCAGCAGCAACGACAGGAGCACCATATATTTT. It is translated as CASSNDRSTIYF.

V and J are TRBV7-2 and TRBJ2-7; 9 bases are a match to TRBD1. V trimming: 0 bases; J trimming: 2 bases; junction bases outside the gene matches: 5. The CDR3 contains 16 residues. Germline assignment: CDR1 SGHTA and CDR2 FQGNSA. The CDR3: CASSLARRTGAYEQYF. The CDR3 DNA follows: TGTGCCAGCAGCTTAGCGCGTCGGACAGGGGCCTACGAGCAGTACTTC.

The genes are TRBV2 and TRBJ1-5; weak D call: TRBD1 (5 bases). The CDR3 extends over 13 amino acids. V was shortened by 5 bases and J by 5 bases, with 10 bases between the two germline ends. CDR1 is SNHLY and CDR2 is FYNNEI in the germline V gene. CDR3 amino acids: CASSIQGDQPQHF. CDR3 nucleotides: TGTGCCAGCAGTATCCAGGGTGATCAGCCCCAGCATTTT.

The chain combines TRBV28 with TRBJ1-1; possibly TRBD1 for D (6 bases). The CDR3 loop spans 15 amino acids. Germline CDR1 reads MDHEN; CDR2 reads SYDVKM. Trimming stripped 5 bases from V and 2 bases from J, with 15 bases between. This chain's CDR3 is CASSAPGQGNTEAFF. In nucleotides, the CDR3 is TGTGCCAGCAGTGCCCCGGGACAAGGCAACACTGAAGCTTTCTTT.

The chain combines TRBV1 with TRBJ2-3; TRBD2, the table's D call, was not compared with the DNA. TRBV1 is noted as a pseudogene. The CDR3 is 13 residues long. The CDR3 DNA follows: TGCACCAGCAGCCGCGGTGGGACAGATACGCAGTATTTT. Translating it yields CTSSRGGTDTQYF.

This clone was observed a few times. This chain connects TRBV3-1 (or the pseudogene TRBV3-2) to TRBJ1-6; D is unclear. This CDR3 is 14 amino acids long. Trimming stripped 2 bases from V and 7 bases from J, with 9 bases between. Germline CDR1 LGHDT, CDR2 YNNKEL (reference sequence). CDR3 loop: CASSQLGTNSPLHF. The CDR3 DNA reads as TGTGCCAGCAGCCAACTGGGCACCAATTCACCCCTCCACTTT.

The V and J genes are TRBV10-3 and TRBJ1-1, with D unclear. This CDR3 spans 13 amino acids. Germline-derived CDR1 and CDR2 are ENHRY and SYGVKD. The ends were cut back, 0 bases at V and 5 bases at J, with 7 bases in the middle. The CDR3: CAISESAGTEAFF. The CDR3 DNA is TGTGCCATCAGTGAGTCGGCCGGGACTGAAGCTTTCTTT.

The V gene is TRBV3-1 (or the pseudogene TRBV3-2), the J gene TRBJ1-1; 9 bases map to TRBD1. Germline V lookup: CDR1 LGHDT, CDR2 YNNKEL (reference sequence). The CDR3 spans 15 residues. J lost 6 bases, V lost 0 bases, and 5 bases had no gene match. The CDR3 loop is CASSQDTGGTAEAFF. In DNA form, the CDR3 reads TGTGCCAGCAGCCAAGATACAGGGGGCACGGCTGAAGCTTTCTTT.

The CDR3 sequence is CAASPGLAIDEQYF. CDR3 sequence (DNA): TGTGCCGCCTCGCCGGGACTAGCGATAGACGAGCAGTACTTC. The chain joins TRBV10-3 to TRBJ2-7; TRBD2 matches at 10 bases. CDR1 and CDR2 from the germline V gene are ENHRY and SYGVKD. The trim removed 11 bases at V and 5 bases at J, leaving 12 bases unmatched. The CDR3 sequence is 14 residues long.

This chain uses TRBV18 with TRBJ1-5, with D hard to call. CDR3 length: 15 amino acids. V was trimmed by 0 bases and J by 3 bases, leaving 9 bases between them. Germline CDR1 and CDR2: KGHSH and LQKENI. CDR3 residues: CASSPPKSDNQPQHF. DNA for the CDR3: TGTGCCAGCTCACCACCCAAGAGTGACAATCAGCCCCAGCATTTT.

The J gene is TRBJ1-1, the V gene TRBV12-3 or TRBV12-4; tentatively, D is TRBD1 (5 bases). This CDR3 has 11 amino acids. V lost 4 bases and J 10 bases, leaving 10 bases between the germline ends. The DNA of the CDR3 is TGTGCCAGCAGTTCCGGGGGTGGAGCTTTCTTT. Translating gives CASSSGGGAFF.

The chain employs TRBV6-2 or TRBV6-3 and TRBJ2-4; D call uncertain. Trimming took 0 bases from V and 2 from J, leaving 5 bases between them. Germline assignment: CDR1 MNHEY and CDR2 SVGEGT. The CDR3 has 14 amino acids. The CDR3 sequence: CASSYSGSKNIQYF. In DNA form, the CDR3 reads TGTGCCAGCAGTTACTCGGGGTCCAAAAACATTCAGTACTTC.

The chain employs TRBV7-8 and TRBJ2-1; 7 bases are a match to TRBD2. Germline assignment: CDR1 SGHVS and CDR2 FQNEAQ. The V segment lost 4 bases and the J segment 3 bases; nucleotides outside the gene matches: 12. The CDR3 covers 17 residues. CDR3 loop: CASSSIARRTSYNEQFF. DNA for the CDR3: TGTGCCAGCAGCTCCATAGCAAGAAGGACTAGCTACAATGAGCAGTTCTTC.

CDR3 amino acids: CASAGPRHYEQYF. In DNA form, the CDR3 reads TGTGCCAGCGCGGGCCCACGGCACTACGAGCAGTACTTC. The rearrangement links TRBV28 to TRBJ2-7, with D possibly being TRBD2 (5 bases). This CDR3 contains 13 residues. Trimming cost V 8 bases and J 3 bases, with 14 bases left between them. Germline V lookup: CDR1 MDHEN, CDR2 SYDVKM.